The 15 T cell receptor beta chains below were found in one sample sequenced in a study of early stage breast cancer tumors. Method: immunoSEQ multiplex PCR; TCRdb's copy keeps in-frame clones and lacks some. The data contain fewer than 90,000 clones, roughly three quarters of them singletons. Sequencing was performed on blood. Receptors were obtained from a person between 55 and 70 years old with breast cancer.

The gene calls are TRBV6-6 and TRBJ1-1, with D tentatively TRBD1 (5 bases). Trimming cost V 7 bases and J 4 bases, with 16 bases left between them. The CDR3 loop spans 14 amino acids. Looked up from germline, CDR1 is MNHNY and CDR2 is SVGAGI (reference sequence). The CDR3 loop reads CASTLVAGPTEAFF. As DNA, the CDR3 is TGTGCCAGCACCCTCGTTGCGGGGCCCACTGAAGCTTTCTTT.

This clone was detected a few times. V and J are TRBV6-6 and TRBJ1-2; unclear D gene. Between the trimmed V and J ends, which lost 0 bases and 0 bases, there was a span of 8 bases. Germline CDR1 is MNHNY and CDR2 is SVGAGI (reference sequence). The length of the CDR3 is 15 residues. For the CDR3, the DNA is TGTGCCAGCAGTTACTCAGAGGGAACTAACTATGGCTACACCTTC. Protein product: CASSYSEGTNYGYTF.

This clone was seen just once. The V and J genes are TRBV7-8 and TRBJ1-5; TRBD1 matches at 9 bases. V lost 5 bases and J lost 0; bases outside the gene matches: 5. Germline assignment: CDR1 SGHVS and CDR2 FQNEAQ. The CDR3 loop spans 16 amino acids. The CDR3: CASSVGQGNSNQPQHF. The CDR3 DNA is TGTGCCAGCAGCGTAGGACAGGGGAATAGCAATCAGCCCCAGCATTTT.

This chain uses TRBV5-5 with TRBJ2-7, with 9 bases aligning to TRBD2. The CDR3 is made up of 16 amino acids. The V segment lost 1 base and the J segment 2 bases; nucleotides outside the gene matches: 7. Germline CDR1 reads SGHKS; CDR2 reads YYEKEE (reference sequence). CDR3 in DNA: TGTGCCAGCAGCTTGTCTAGCGGGGATATCACCTACGAGCAGTACTTC. Translating it yields CASSLSSGDITYEQYF.

The J gene is TRBJ2-4, the V gene TRBV20-1; D unresolved. Germline-derived CDR1 and CDR2 are DFQATT and SNEGSKA (reference sequence). This CDR3 spans 11 amino acids. Trimming took 6 bases from V and 5 from J, leaving 8 bases between them. CDR3 coding DNA: TGCAGTGCCGCCCATCAAAACATTCAGTACTTC. Protein: CSAAHQNIQYF.

The chain employs TRBV5-4 and TRBJ1-2, with D unresolved. CDR3 length: 14 residues. Trimming removed 3 bases at V and 7 bases at J, with 16 bases between. CDR1 is SGHNT and CDR2 is YYREEE in the germline V gene (reference sequence). The CDR3, as DNA: TGTGCCAGCAGCTCCCGGGCCCTGGGTGGTGGCTACACCTTC. Its translation: CASSSRALGGGYTF.

This clone was picked up a small number of times. The rearrangement uses TRBV7-2 and TRBJ1-5; D gene uncertain. Trimming removed 1 base from V and 6 bases from J, with 4 bases in between. The CDR3 spans 12 residues. From germline, CDR1 is SGHTA and CDR2 FQGNSA. The CDR3 DNA reads as TGTGCCAGCAGCTTAGACGGTCAGCCCCAGCATTTT. This sequence encodes CASSLDGQPQHF. The full variable domain, in which reference TRBV7-2 and TRBJ1-5 provide the parts outside the CDR3, is GAGVSQSPSNKVTEKGKDVELRCDPISGHTALYWYRQSLGQGLEFLIYFQGNSAPDKSGLPSDRFSAERTGGSVSTLTIQRTQQEDSAVYLCASSLDGQPQHFGDGTRLSIL.

The CDR3 sequence: CASNNPGTGNTIYF. The CDR3 coding sequence is TGCGCCAGCAACAACCCAGGGACCGGAAACACCATATATTTT. The V call is TRBV5-1, the J call TRBJ1-3, with D tentatively TRBD1 (5 bases). From germline, CDR1 is SGHRS and CDR2 YFSETQ. The V end lost 6 bases, the J end lost 4 bases, and 14 bases lay between the germline ends. The CDR3 consists of 14 residues.

The chain recombines TRBV19 with TRBJ1-1, with D possibly being TRBD1 (5 bases). Germline loops: CDR1 LNHDA, CDR2 SQIVND (reference sequence). The CDR3 runs 12 residues. V was trimmed by 5 bases and J by 10 bases, leaving 14 bases between them. The CDR3 coding sequence is TGTGCCAGTAGTCCACAGGTCCCCGGAGCTTTCTTT. Its protein product is CASSPQVPGAFF.

CDR3: CATSRDIQQNSPLHF. The DNA of the CDR3 is TGTGCCACCAGCAGAGATATACAGCAAAATTCACCCCTCCACTTT. The rearrangement uses TRBV15 and TRBJ1-6; D not resolved. V lost 0 bases, J lost 7 bases, and 10 bases lay in between. The CDR3 totals 15 residues. The germline V gene has CDR1 LNHNV and CDR2 YYDKDF (reference sequence). Full variable domain (outside the CDR3, taken from reference TRBV15 and TRBJ1-6): DAMVIQNPRYQVTQFGKPVTLSCSQTLNHNVMYWYQQKSSQAPKLLFHYYDKDFNNEADTPDNFQSRRPNTSFCFLDIRSPGLGDTAMYLCATSRDIQQNSPLHFGNGTRLTVT.

The gene calls are TRBV7-9 and TRBJ2-7; 8 bases fit TRBD1. Unmatched junction bases numbered 5, after V lost 5 bases and J lost 2 bases. The length of the CDR3 is 14 residues. The germline gives CDR1 SEHNR, CDR2 FQNEAQ (reference sequence). The CDR3 nucleotides are TGTGCCAGCAGCCCGGACAGGGTCCCCTACGAGCAGTACTTC. Its translation is CASSPDRVPYEQYF.

The chain joins TRBV29-1 to TRBJ2-5, with 7 bases aligning to TRBD2. Germline loops: CDR1 SQVTM, CDR2 ANQGSEA. The CDR3 totals 12 residues. V dropped 6 bases and J dropped 2; count of bases not matched to a gene: 3. The CDR3 protein is CSVSGGQETQYF. CDR3 in DNA: TGCAGCGTGTCCGGGGGGCAAGAGACCCAGTACTTC. Based on the CDR3 plus reference TRBV29-1 and TRBJ2-5, the full variable domain is SAVISQKPSRDICQRGTSLTIQCQVDSQVTMMFWYRQQPGQSLTLIATANQGSEATYESGFVIDKFPISRPNLTFSTLTVSNMSPEDSSIYLCSVSGGQETQYFGPGTRLLVL.

This clone has only a few counts. The rearrangement links TRBV19 to TRBJ2-2, with no clear D. Trimming pared 4 bases from V and 5 bases from J, leaving 14 bases between. In germline, CDR1 is LNHDA, CDR2 SQIVND (reference sequence). CDR3 length: 15 amino acids. CDR3 nucleotides: TGTGCCAGTAGTAAGAACCACGCGGTTACCGGGGAGCTGTTTTTT. Protein product: CASSKNHAVTGELFF.

V usage is TRBV30 and J usage is TRBJ1-2; D is unresolved. Germline CDR1 is GTSNPN and CDR2 is SVGIG (reference sequence). V lost 2 bases, J lost 4 bases, and 8 bases lay in between. This CDR3 is built from 12 residues. CDR3 DNA sequence: TGTGCCTGGAGTCTGGGTGGCTATGGCTACACCTTC. It is translated as CAWSLGGYGYTF. Complete variable domain (other parts from reference TRBV30 and TRBJ1-2): SQTIHQWPATLVQPVGSPLSLECTVEGTSNPNLYWYRQAAGRGLQLLFYSVGIGQISSEVPQNLSASRPQDRQFILSSKKLLLSDSGFYLCAWSLGGYGYTFGSGTRLTVV.

V usage is TRBV30 and J usage is TRBJ2-3; no clear D gene. This CDR3 has 14 amino acids. The V gene's germline CDR1 is GTSNPN and CDR2 SVGIG (reference sequence). Trimming removed 2 bases from V and 2 bases from J, with 11 bases in between. DNA of the CDR3: TGTGCCTGGAGTCTCCGGCCGACCACAGATACGCAGTATTTT. Translation gives CAWSLRPTTDTQYF.